This T cell receptor beta chain was sequenced for a study of cytomegalovirus exposure and HLA in healthy donors. A multiplex PCR was run with 60 Vbeta primers and 13 Jbeta primers. Sequenced by immunoSEQ multiplex PCR; TCRdb stores in-frame clones only, minus some. The sample holds approximately 100,000 clones, about 79% seen once. This TCR was recovered from a human donor in good health. Sample: PBMCs.

Here the CDR3 reads CASSEQGPGNTEAFF. CDR3 bases: TGTGCCAGCAGTGAACAGGGGCCGGGGAACACTGAAGCTTTCTTT. The V gene is TRBV2, the J gene TRBJ1-1; weak D call: TRBD1 (6 bases). Germline lookup yields CDR1 SNHLY and CDR2 FYNNEI. With 2 bases removed from V and 1 base from J, the gap between germline ends came to 11 bases. The CDR3 is 15 residues long.